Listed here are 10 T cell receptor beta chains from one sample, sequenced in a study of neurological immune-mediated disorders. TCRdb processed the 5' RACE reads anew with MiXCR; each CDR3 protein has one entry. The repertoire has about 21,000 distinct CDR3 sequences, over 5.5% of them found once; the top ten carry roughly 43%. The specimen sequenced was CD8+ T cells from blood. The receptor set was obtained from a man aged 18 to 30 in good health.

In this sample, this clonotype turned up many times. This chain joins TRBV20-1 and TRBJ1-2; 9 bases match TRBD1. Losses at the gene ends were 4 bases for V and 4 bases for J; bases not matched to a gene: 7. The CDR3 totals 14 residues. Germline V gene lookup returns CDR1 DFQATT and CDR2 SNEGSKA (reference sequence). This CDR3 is CSAKDRGETYGYTF. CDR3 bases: TGCAGTGCTAAAGACAGGGGGGAGACCTATGGCTACACCTTC.

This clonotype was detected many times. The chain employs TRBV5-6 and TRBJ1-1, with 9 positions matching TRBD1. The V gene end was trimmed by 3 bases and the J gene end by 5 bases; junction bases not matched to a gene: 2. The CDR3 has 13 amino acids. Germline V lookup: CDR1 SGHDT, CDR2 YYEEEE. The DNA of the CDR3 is TGTGCCAGCAGCTGGGGACAGGGAACTGAAGCTTTCTTT. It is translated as CASSWGQGTEAFF.

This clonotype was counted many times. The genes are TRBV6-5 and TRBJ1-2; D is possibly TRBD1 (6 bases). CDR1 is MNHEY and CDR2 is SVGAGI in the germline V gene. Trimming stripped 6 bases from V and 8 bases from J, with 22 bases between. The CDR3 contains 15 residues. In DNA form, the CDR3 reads TGTGCCAGCAGCAACACCCACAGGGTAGGACGAGGCTACACCTTC. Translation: CASSNTHRVGRGYTF.

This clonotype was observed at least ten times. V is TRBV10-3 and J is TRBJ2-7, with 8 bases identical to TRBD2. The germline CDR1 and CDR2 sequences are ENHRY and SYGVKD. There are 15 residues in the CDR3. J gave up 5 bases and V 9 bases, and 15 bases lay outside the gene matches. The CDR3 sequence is CAISGTGGAFNEQYF. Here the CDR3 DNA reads TGTGCCATTTCGGGCACGGGGGGGGCCTTCAACGAGCAGTACTTC.

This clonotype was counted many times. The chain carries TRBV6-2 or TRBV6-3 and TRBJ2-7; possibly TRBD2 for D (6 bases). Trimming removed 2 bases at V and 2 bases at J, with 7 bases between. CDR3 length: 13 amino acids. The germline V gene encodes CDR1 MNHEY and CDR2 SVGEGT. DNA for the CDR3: TGTGCCAGCAGTTACGGGGGGACCTACGAGCAGTACTTC. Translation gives CASSYGGTYEQYF.

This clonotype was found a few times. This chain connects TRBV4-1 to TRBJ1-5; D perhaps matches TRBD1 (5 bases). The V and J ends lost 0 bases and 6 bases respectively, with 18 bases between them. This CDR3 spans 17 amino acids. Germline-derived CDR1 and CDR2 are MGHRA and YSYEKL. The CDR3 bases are TGCGCCAGCAGCCAAGAAGACTCTGGGCAGGGAGGTCAGCCCCAGCATTTT. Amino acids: CASSQEDSGQGGQPQHF.

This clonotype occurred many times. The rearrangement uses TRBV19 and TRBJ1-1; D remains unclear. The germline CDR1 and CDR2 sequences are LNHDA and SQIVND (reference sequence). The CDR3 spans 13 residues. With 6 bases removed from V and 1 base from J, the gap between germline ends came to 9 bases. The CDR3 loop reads CASRVGSNTEAFF. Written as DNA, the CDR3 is TGTGCCAGTAGGGTGGGATCGAACACTGAAGCTTTCTTT.

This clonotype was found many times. CDR3 nucleotide sequence: TGTGCCAGCTCACCACCGTCACGTACAGGGGAGCTGTTTTTT. Its translation: CASSPPSRTGELFF. The chain carries TRBV18 and TRBJ2-2; D is unresolved. The germline CDR1 and CDR2 sequences are KGHSH and LQKENI. The CDR3 contains 14 residues. V lost 0 bases and J 8 bases, leaving 10 bases between the germline ends.

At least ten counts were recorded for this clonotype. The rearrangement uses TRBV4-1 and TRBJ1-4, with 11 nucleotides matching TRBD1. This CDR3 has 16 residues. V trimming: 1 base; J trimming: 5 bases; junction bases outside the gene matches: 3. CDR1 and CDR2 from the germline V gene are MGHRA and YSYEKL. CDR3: CASSQAGTGGNEKLFF. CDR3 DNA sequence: TGCGCCAGCAGCCAAGCGGGGACAGGGGGAAATGAAAAACTGTTTTTT.

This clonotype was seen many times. CDR3 loop: CASSAPGPSTEAFF. CDR3 bases: TGTGCCAGCAGTGCACCGGGGCCATCCACTGAAGCTTTCTTT. This sequence joins TRBV27 and TRBJ1-1; TRBD1 is a possible D gene (5 bases). The germline V gene has CDR1 MNHEY and CDR2 SMNVEV (reference sequence). The CDR3 runs 14 residues. Trimming stripped 5 bases from V and 4 bases from J, with 14 bases between.